The rows below give T cell receptor beta chains drawn from one sample of a study of T cells in localized non-small cell lung cancer. This table comes from immunoSEQ multiplex PCR, and its TCRdb copy is limited to in-frame clones, with some not included. The data hold tens of thousands of clones, with roughly 86% observed a single time. This specimen consisted of peripheral blood, obtained before any cancer treatment. The receptor set was obtained from an older female donor with stage I lung adenocarcinoma. Each CDR3 is given with its conserved first and last residue. D genes are given only for firm matches. Not every row has a clone size; where given, it reads once, few, many or a size class.

>TRBJ2-7|TRBD2|.|TRBV6-6
TGTGCCAGCAGCCGACGACTAGCGGGCTCCTACGAGCAGTACTTC
CASSRRLAGSYEQYF
>TRBJ2-7|.|.|TRBV15
TGTGCCACCAGCAGGTCCGGGTACAGCAGCTACGAGCAGTACTTC
CATSRSGYSSYEQYF
>TRBJ2-2|.|.|TRBV27
TGTGCCAGCAGTTTACGGAGGACACCTTCGAACACCGGGGAGCTGTTTTTT
CASSLRRTPSNTGELFF
>TRBJ2-7|.|.|TRBV6-5
TGTGCCAGCAGTCGCGGACGCCTTGAGCAGTACTTC
CASSRGRLEQYF
>TRBJ2-5|TRBD2|.|TRBV11-2
TGTGCCAGCAGCTTAGATCCGGCGGGAGGGCAAGAGACCCAGTACTTC
CASSLDPAGGQETQYF
>TRBJ2-7|.|.|TRBV27
TGTGCCAGCAGCCGTGGGCGCGGGGCGGTGGTCTACGAGCAGTACTTC
CASSRGRGAVVYEQYF
>TRBJ1-1|.|.|TRBV2
TGTGCCAGCAGGGGACGGCCGAACACTGAAGCTTTCTTT
CASRGRPNTEAFF
>TRBJ1-4|.|.|TRBV7-8
TGTGCCAGCAGCTTAGCGAGGGCGGCTGTTAATGAAAAACTGTTTTTT
CASSLARAAVNEKLFF
>TRBJ1-4|TRBD1|.|TRBV9
TGTGCCAGCAGCGTGACAGGGGGCAGTGAAAAACTGTTTTTT
CASSVTGGSEKLFF
>TRBJ1-1|.|few|TRBV6-5
TGTGCCAGCAGTTACGGCGGCCTGAACACTGAAGCTTTCTTT
CASSYGGLNTEAFF
>TRBJ2-7|.|.|TRBV5-8
TGTGCCAGCAGGTCGGAGGTTCAAGGCTACGAGCAGTACTTC
CASRSEVQGYEQYF
>TRBJ2-1|.|.|TRBV11-3
TGTGCCAGCAGCTGGGGAAGACTAGTTAATGAGCAGTTCTTC
CASSWGRLVNEQFF
>TRBJ2-1|TRBD2|.|TRBV29-1
TGCAGCGTTCATCCGACTAGCGGGGCCTACAATGAGCAGTTCTTC
CSVHPTSGAYNEQFF
>TRBJ2-1|TRBD2|.|TRBV2
TGTGCCAGCAGCCTGCGGGTAGCGGGGGTGCTAAATGAGCAGTTCTTC
CASSLRVAGVLNEQFF
>TRBJ1-6|.|.|TRBV6-1
TGTGCCAGCAGAGATAATTCACCCCTCCACTTT
CASRDNSPLHF
>TRBJ1-4|.|once|TRBV5-4
TGTGCCAGCAGCTTGGGGACAGAGGAAAAACTGTTTTTT
CASSLGTEEKLFF
>TRBJ2-7|.|.|TRBV9
TGTGCCAGCAGCGTAGGAGGGGGACGCGCCGACACCTACGAGCAGTACTTC
CASSVGGGRADTYEQYF
>TRBJ2-7|.|.|TRBV9
TGTGCCAGCAGCGTTTATCTGGCGGGCGAGCAGTACTTC
CASSVYLAGEQYF
>TRBJ1-2|.|.|TRBV7-2
TGTGCCAGCAGCTTAGAATCGCGGTATGGCTACACCTTC
CASSLESRYGYTF
>TRBJ2-7|TRBD1|once|TRBV6-5
TGTGCCAGCAGGACACAGGGGAGTGGGTCCTACGAGCAGTACTTC
CASRTQGSGSYEQYF
>TRBJ1-1|.|.|TRBV27
TGTGCCAGCAGTTACATTGGGGAAATGAACACTGAAGCTTTCTTT
CASSYIGEMNTEAFF
>TRBJ2-1|TRBD1|.|TRBV9
TGTGCCAGCAGCGCCCACCCCCGGGACAGGGGGCATGAGCAGTTCTTC
CASSAHPRDRGHEQFF
>TRBJ2-1|TRBD1|.|TRBV11-2
TGTGCCAGCAGCTTAACCAACAGGGGGCTGGGGAATGAGCAGTTCTTC
CASSLTNRGLGNEQFF
>TRBJ2-3|.|.|TRBV10-2
TGCGCCAGCAGTGAAATCGGGAGAATCGAAGATACGCAGTATTTT
CASSEIGRIEDTQYF
>TRBJ2-7|TRBD1|.|TRBV2
TGTGCCAGCGAAACGGGACAGGTCTTCCACGAGCAGTACTTC
CASETGQVFHEQYF
>TRBJ1-4|.|.|TRBV5-1
TGCGCCAGCACATGGGCCGGGGGACGGGAGGAAAAACTGTTTTTT
CASTWAGGREEKLFF
>TRBJ1-4|.|.|TRBV19
TGTGCCAGTAGTCCCCGAGAAAAACTGTTTTTT
CASSPREKLFF
>TRBJ1-5|.|once|TRBV5-6
TGTGCCAGCAGCTTCCGGAGAAATCAGCCCCAGCATTTT
CASSFRRNQPQHF
>TRBJ2-7|.|.|TRBV5-6
TGTGCCAGCAGCTCTTCGGGCTACGAGCAGTACTTC
CASSSSGYEQYF
>TRBJ1-4|TRBD1|.|TRBV5-1
TGCGCCAGCAGCCGTCGAGGACAGGGATCAACTAATGAAAAACTGTTTTTT
CASSRRGQGSTNEKLFF
>TRBJ2-6|.|.|TRBV12-5
TGTGCTAGTGGAATAGCCCCGTCTGGGGCCAACGTCCTGACTTTC
CASGIAPSGANVLTF
>TRBJ1-2|.|.|TRBV19
TGTGCCAGTATGAGACAGGTTGGGATGAACTATGGCTACACCTTC
CASMRQVGMNYGYTF
>TRBJ1-5|.|.|TRBV28
TGTGCCAGCAGTTTCCGTAGCAATCAGCCCCAGCATTTT
CASSFRSNQPQHF
>TRBJ1-1|TRBD1|few|TRBV30
TGTGCCTGGAGGGAGGACAGGCGAATCACTGAAGCTTTCTTT
CAWREDRRITEAFF
>TRBJ1-2|.|.|TRBV28
TGTGCCAGCAGTTTTGGCAGGGGCTATGGCTACACCTTC
CASSFGRGYGYTF
>TRBJ1-2|.|.|TRBV7-2
TGTGCCAGCAGCGCAACAGGAAACTATGGCTACACCTTC
CASSATGNYGYTF
>TRBJ2-1|TRBD2|.|TRBV9
TGTGCCAGCAGCGTAGAAGGACTAGCGGGAGGGCCGTCCTACAATGAGCAGTTCTTC
CASSVEGLAGGPSYNEQFF
>TRBJ2-7|.|.|TRBV7-2
TGTGCCAGCAGCTGGAGGGTGGGAGGAGTATCCCTGGAGCAGTACTTC
CASSWRVGGVSLEQYF
>TRBJ2-7|TRBD1|.|TRBV19
TGTGCCAGTACCTCGACAGGGGGCTGGCTCTCCGAGCAGTACTTC
CASTSTGGWLSEQYF
>TRBJ1-2|TRBD1|.|TRBV7-9
TGTGCCAGCAGCCCGACAGGGGTCTATGGCTACACCTTC
CASSPTGVYGYTF
>TRBJ1-6|.|.|TRBV2
TGTGCCAGCAGTGGGGGGGACTCCTATAATTCACCCCTCCACTTT
CASSGGDSYNSPLHF
>TRBJ1-2|TRBD1|.|TRBV19
TGTGCCAGTAGTAGCCTCAACAGGGGCGGCTATGGCTACACCTTC
CASSSLNRGGYGYTF
>TRBJ2-7|TRBD1|.|TRBV7-7
TGTGCTAGCAGCCACCGGGACAGGGGCGAGCAGTACTTC
CASSHRDRGEQYF
>TRBJ1-5|.|.|TRBV7-3
TGTGCCAGCAGCCCCGGACAGATTAGCAATCAGCCCCAGCATTTT
CASSPGQISNQPQHF
>TRBJ2-7|.|.|TRBV19
TGTGCCAGTAGTACCGGCGGAGTCTACGAGCAGTACTTC
CASSTGGVYEQYF
>TRBJ2-4|.|.|TRBV10-3
TGTGCCATCAGTGAGTTCCATGTCGCTAGCCTGGCCAAAAACATTCAGTACTTC
CAISEFHVASLAKNIQYF
>TRBJ1-1|.|.|TRBV10-1
TGCGCCAGCAGATTACAGGGGAACACTGAAGCTTTCTTT
CASRLQGNTEAFF